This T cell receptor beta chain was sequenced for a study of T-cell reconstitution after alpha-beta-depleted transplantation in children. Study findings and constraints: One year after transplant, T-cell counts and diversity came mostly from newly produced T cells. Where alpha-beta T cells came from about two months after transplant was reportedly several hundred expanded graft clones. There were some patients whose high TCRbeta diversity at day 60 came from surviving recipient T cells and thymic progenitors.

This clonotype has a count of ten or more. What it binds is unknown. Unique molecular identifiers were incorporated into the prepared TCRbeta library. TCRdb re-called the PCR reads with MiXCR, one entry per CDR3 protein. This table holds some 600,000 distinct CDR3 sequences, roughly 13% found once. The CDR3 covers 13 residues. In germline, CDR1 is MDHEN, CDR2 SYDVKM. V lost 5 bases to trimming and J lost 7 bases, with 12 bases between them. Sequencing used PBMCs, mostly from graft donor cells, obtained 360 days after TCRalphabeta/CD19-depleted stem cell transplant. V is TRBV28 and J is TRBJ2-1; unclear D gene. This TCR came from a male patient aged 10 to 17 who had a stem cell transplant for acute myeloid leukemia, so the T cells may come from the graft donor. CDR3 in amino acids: CASSAPFRNEQFF. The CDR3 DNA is TGTGCCAGCAGTGCCCCCTTTCGGAATGAGCAGTTCTTC.